A selection of T cell receptor beta chains follows, all from one sample in a study of PD-L1 blockade in urothelial cancer. Libraries were prepared by immunoSEQ multiplex PCR; TCRdb keeps only in-frame clonotypes and omits some of them. Of some 39,000 clones listed, more than 75% are singletons. Source: PBMCs, taken around atezolizumab (anti-PD-L1) treatment. The receptors here all came from a man between 65 and 85 years old with urothelial cancer. The CDR3 runs from the conserved cysteine through the conserved F or W. Each record gives: D gene, V gene, clone size, J gene, CDR3 DNA, CDR3 protein. D genes are given only for firm matches. Some rows have no size entry. The others give once, few or many, or a class for an expanded clone.

>TRBD2|TRBV6-5|NA|TRBJ2-7
TGTGCCAGCAGCCGTGAGACTAGCGGGATCTACGAGCAGTACTTC
CASSRETSGIYEQYF
>TRBD1|TRBV12-5|NA|TRBJ1-5
TGTGCTAGTGGTTCAGGACAGGGAAGCAATCAGCCCCAGCATTTT
CASGSGQGSNQPQHF
>TRBD2|TRBV7-6|NA|TRBJ2-2
TGTGCCAGCAGCTTAGCAGCTCTAGCGGGAGTAGGCGGGGAGCTGTTTTTT
CASSLAALAGVGGELFF
>NA|TRBV5-1|NA|TRBJ1-1
TGCGCCAGCGCTCCTGAATACCTAAACACTGAAGCTTTCTTT
CASAPEYLNTEAFF
>NA|TRBV7-2|NA|TRBJ2-2
TGTGCCAGCAGCCCCCCCGGTCAGGAGGCCGGGGAGCTGTTTTTT
CASSPPGQEAGELFF
>TRBD2|TRBV9|NA|TRBJ2-7
TGTGCCAGCAGCGTCGCCGGGACTAGCGGGAGTGGCGAGCAGTACTTC
CASSVAGTSGSGEQYF
>NA|TRBV19|NA|TRBJ2-1
TGTGCCAGTAGTCCCTCGACGAGGAATGAGCAGTTCTTC
CASSPSTRNEQFF
>NA|TRBV2|medium-sized|TRBJ1-2
TGTGCCAGCAGTGAAGGACAGCCCTATGGCTACACCTTC
CASSEGQPYGYTF
>NA|TRBV7-3|NA|TRBJ1-1
TGTGCCAGCAGCTTCGGGGAGAACACTGAAGCTTTCTTT
CASSFGENTEAFF
>TRBD2|TRBV10-3|NA|TRBJ2-1
TGTGCCATCAGCCGGACAGAGACTAGCGGGTTTTACAATGAGCAGTTCTTC
CAISRTETSGFYNEQFF
>TRBD1|TRBV6-6|NA|TRBJ2-7
TGTGCCAGCAGGTCTGACAGGGACCTCTCCTACGAGCAGTACTTC
CASRSDRDLSYEQYF
>NA|TRBV5-1|NA|TRBJ2-7
TGCGCCAGCAGCTTGGCGCCTAGGTACGAGCAGTACTTC
CASSLAPRYEQYF
>NA|TRBV27|NA|TRBJ2-3
TGTGCCAGCAGTCCTGGGCCGGCTAGCACAGATACGCAGTATTTT
CASSPGPASTDTQYF
>NA|TRBV16|NA|TRBJ2-7
TGTGCCAGCAGCCAATCCTCTTACGAGCAGTACTTC
CASSQSSYEQYF
>TRBD1|TRBV2|NA|TRBJ2-1
TGTGCCACCCGGACAGGGGAGTACAATGAGCAGTTCTTC
CATRTGEYNEQFF
>NA|TRBV19|NA|TRBJ1-2
TGTGCCAGTAGTCCTACCTCTTTAGGGGCCCCACCGCGAAGCTACACCTTC
CASSPTSLGAPPRSYTF
>TRBD1|TRBV5-1|NA|TRBJ1-5
TGCGCCAGCAGCTTTGGGACAGAAAATCAGCCCCAGCATTTT
CASSFGTENQPQHF
>NA|TRBV14|NA|TRBJ1-2
TGTGCCAGCAGCCAGTTGGAGCCCGGGGGCTATGGCTACACCTTC
CASSQLEPGGYGYTF
>TRBD1|TRBV6-6|NA|TRBJ1-1
TGTGCCAGCAAACAGGGGCTAAGAAACACTGAAGCTTTCTTT
CASKQGLRNTEAFF
>NA|TRBV2|once|TRBJ2-5
TGTGCCAGCGGTAGGCAGGGTCAGGAGACCCAGTACTTC
CASGRQGQETQYF